This T cell receptor beta chain derives from a study of shared clonotypes between healthy human individuals. The V segment lost 3 bases and the J segment 2 bases; nucleotides outside the gene matches: 5. The CDR3 loop spans 16 amino acids. Germline values: CDR1 MGHDK, CDR2 SYGVNS. The repertoire was sequenced with immunoSEQ multiplex PCR; TCRdb's copy has only in-frame clones and lacks some. Among around 1.4 million clones listed, 98% were seen once. The chain links TRBV25-1 to TRBJ2-3; 10 bases map to TRBD1. This receptor was taken from a young man in good health. The sequenced material came from naive CD4+ T cells sorted from blood. Subset here: CD45RA+ positively selected. The CDR3 region has the DNA TGTGCCAGCAGTGATCGGACAGGGGGTTACACAGATACGCAGTATTTT. It specifies CASSDRTGGYTDTQYF. Complete variable domain (other parts from reference TRBV25-1 and TRBJ2-3): EADIYQTPRYLVIGTGKKITLECSQTMGHDKMYWYQQDPGMELHLIHYSYGVNSTEKGDLSSESTVSRIRTEHFPLTLESARPSHTSQYLCASSDRTGGYTDTQYFGPGTRLTVL.